This T cell receptor (beta chain) was sequenced for a study of T cell responses to AZD1222 COVID-19 vaccine. Produced via immunoSEQ multiplex PCR; TCRdb's table is partial and in-frame only. The sample has 100,000 or so clones, 85% to 90% seen once. CDR3 length: 16 amino acids. Germline trimming cut 4 bases from V and 3 bases from J; bases unmatched to any gene: 10. Per germline, CDR1 MNHEY and CDR2 SMNVEV (reference sequence). This clone was seen only a few times. The rearrangement links TRBV27 to TRBJ2-3, with 7 bases fitting TRBD1. The sequenced sample was peripheral blood, obtained on day 0 of AZD1222 vaccination. The receptor's source is an adult in good health. The CDR3 here is CASSSTRQGRTDTQYF. The CDR3 DNA is TGTGCCAGCAGTTCGACCCGACAGGGACGGACAGATACGCAGTATTTT.